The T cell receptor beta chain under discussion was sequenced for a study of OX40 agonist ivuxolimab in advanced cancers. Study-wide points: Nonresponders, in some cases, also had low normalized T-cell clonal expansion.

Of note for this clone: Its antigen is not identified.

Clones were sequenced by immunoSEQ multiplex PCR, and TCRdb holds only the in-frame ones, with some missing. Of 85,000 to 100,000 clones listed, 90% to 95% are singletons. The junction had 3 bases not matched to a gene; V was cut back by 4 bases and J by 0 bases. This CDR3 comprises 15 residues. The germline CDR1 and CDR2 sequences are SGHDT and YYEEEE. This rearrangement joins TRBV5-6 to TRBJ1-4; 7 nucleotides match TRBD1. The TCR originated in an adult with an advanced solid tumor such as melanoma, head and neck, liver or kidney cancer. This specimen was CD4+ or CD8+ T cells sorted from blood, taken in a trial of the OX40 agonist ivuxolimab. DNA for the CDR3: TGTGCCAGCAGCCTCGGACAGGCAACTAATGAAAAACTGTTTTTT. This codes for CASSLGQATNEKLFF.